What follows are 30 T cell receptor beta chains derived from one specimen sequenced in a study of T cell responses to AZD1222 COVID-19 vaccine. TCRdb's copy holds only in-frame clones and misses some; the assay was immunoSEQ multiplex PCR. The sample gives some 200,000 clones, 70% to 90% of which show up once; 25% to 30% is in the top ten. The sample was peripheral blood, taken 28 days after the second AZD1222 dose. The receptors here all came from an adult who received the AZD1222 COVID-19 vaccine.

The rearrangement uses TRBV4-1 and TRBJ2-3; no clear D gene. The CDR3 is 14 amino acids. Per the germline V gene, CDR1 is MGHRA and CDR2 is YSYEKL. The V end lost 9 bases, the J end lost 5 bases, and 18 bases lay between the germline ends. The CDR3 coding sequence is TGCGCCAGTCGCCATACGCTGATTCAAGATACGCAGTATTTT. Translating it yields CASRHTLIQDTQYF.

This chain uses TRBV9 with TRBJ1-4; D remains unclear. Germline lookup yields CDR1 SGDLS and CDR2 YYNGEE. V shed 0 bases and J shed 1 base, with 7 bases lying between them. The CDR3 covers 15 residues. The CDR3 DNA is TGTGCCAGCAGCGTAGACGGGCTAACTAATGAAAAACTGTTTTTT. As protein: CASSVDGLTNEKLFF.

The chain couples TRBV7-8 to TRBJ2-5; D tentatively fits TRBD1 or TRBD2 (5 bases each). The CDR3 has 13 amino acids. Deletions cut 5 bases from V and 7 bases from J, with 14 bases between. In germline, CDR1 is SGHVS, CDR2 FQNEAQ. The CDR3 sequence is CASSGLGPGTQYF. CDR3 sequence (DNA): TGTGCCAGCAGCGGACTGGGACCCGGGACCCAGTACTTC.

The genes are TRBV28 and TRBJ1-5; 11 positions agree with TRBD1. Trimming cost V 4 bases and J 6 bases; bases outside gene matches: 5. Germline V lookup: CDR1 MDHEN, CDR2 SYDVKM. The CDR3 consists of 15 residues. CDR3 DNA: TGTGCCAGCAGTTCGGGACAGGGGGTCGGTCAGCCCCAGCATTTT. Its protein is CASSSGQGVGQPQHF.

This clone appeared once. The J gene is TRBJ2-7, the V gene TRBV12-3 or TRBV12-4, with D maybe TRBD2 (6 bases). V was shortened by 2 bases and J by 7 bases, with 12 bases between the two germline ends. This CDR3 has 13 amino acids. The CDR3 nucleotides are TGTGCCAGCAGTTTACTAGGGGCGGGGGAGCAGTACTTC. Its translation: CASSLLGAGEQYF.

In regard to this clone: Other DNA sequences from this sample encode an identical CDR3 as well. This chain connects TRBV28 to TRBJ2-6, with D possibly TRBD1 on 5 matching bases. CDR3 length: 15 residues. The V end lost 5 bases, the J end lost 1 base, and 9 bases lay between the germline ends. In germline, CDR1 is MDHEN, CDR2 SYDVKM. CDR3 DNA sequence: TGTGCCAGCAGTCTCAGGGTATCTGGGGCCAACGTCCTGACTTTC. This codes for CASSLRVSGANVLTF.

The genes are TRBV24-1 and TRBJ2-3, with D perhaps TRBD1 or TRBD2 (5 bases each). Germline V gene data show CDR1 as KGHDR and CDR2 as SFDVKD. Trimming stripped 9 bases from V and 2 bases from J, with 14 bases between. The length of the CDR3 is 14 residues. CDR3 sequence: CATSREGVTDTQYF. The CDR3 DNA is TGTGCCACCTCCCGGGAAGGGGTCACAGATACGCAGTATTTT.

The genes are TRBV28 and TRBJ2-3; D is perhaps TRBD2 (6 bases). CDR3 length equals 15 residues. Trimming stripped 5 bases from V and 1 base from J, with 13 bases between. Germline CDR1 is MDHEN and CDR2 is SYDVKM. This CDR3 reads CASSRQGGGTDTQYF. The CDR3 bases are TGTGCCAGCAGTCGCCAGGGCGGGGGCACAGATACGCAGTATTTT.

The chain couples TRBV6-2 or TRBV6-3 to TRBJ2-2, with D possibly matching TRBD2 (6 bases). V was shortened by 5 bases and J by 5 bases, with 24 bases between the two germline ends. Germline V lookup: CDR1 MNHEY, CDR2 SVGEGT. The CDR3 runs 18 residues. This CDR3 is CASSPARTNAMGTGELFF. The CDR3 region has the DNA TGTGCCAGCAGTCCCGCTCGGACTAACGCAATGGGAACCGGGGAGCTGTTTTTT.

The V gene is TRBV12-3 or TRBV12-4, the J gene TRBJ1-2, with no clear D. The CDR3 length is 12 residues. The germline V and J ends were trimmed by 3 bases and 8 bases, with 10 bases remaining between them. The CDR3 sequence: CASSFGERGYTF. The CDR3 nucleotides are TGTGCCAGCAGTTTCGGGGAGCGGGGCTACACCTTC.

The genes are TRBV9 and TRBJ2-3; 8 bases fit TRBD2. V lost 1 base and J lost 5; bases outside the gene matches: 3. CDR1 is SGDLS and CDR2 is YYNGEE in the germline V gene. The CDR3 runs to 14 residues. This chain's CDR3 is CASSVPGGLDTQYF. CDR3 DNA: TGTGCCAGCAGCGTACCGGGAGGGCTAGATACGCAGTATTTT.

The chain employs TRBV6-1 and TRBJ2-7; D is ambiguous. V shed 1 base and J shed 6 bases, with 4 bases lying between them. The CDR3 is made up of 11 amino acids. Germline V gene data show CDR1 as MNHNS and CDR2 as SASEGT. In nucleotides, the CDR3 is TGTGCCAGCAGTGAAGGCCCCGAGCAGTACTTC. This codes for CASSEGPEQYF.

This rearrangement joins TRBV11-3 to TRBJ2-2; D not resolved. CDR1 is SGHNT and CDR2 is YENEEA in the germline V gene. The CDR3 has 13 amino acids. Trimming stripped 1 base from V and 6 bases from J, with 6 bases between. CDR3 in DNA: TGTGCCAGCAGCTTAGCCTCCGCCGGGGAGCTGTTTTTT. Its translation is CASSLASAGELFF.

V and J are TRBV29-1 and TRBJ2-7; 8 positions match TRBD1. V lost 2 bases, J lost 7 bases, and 7 bases stayed unmatched. Germline V gene sequence: CDR1 SQVTM, CDR2 ANQGSEA. The CDR3 consists of 13 residues. The CDR3 reads CSVEPTGGKEQYF. CDR3 nucleotide sequence: TGCAGCGTTGAACCAACAGGGGGTAAAGAGCAGTACTTC.

The genes are TRBV19 and TRBJ2-7; TRBD2 aligns across 15 bases. Per the germline V gene, CDR1 is LNHDA and CDR2 is SQIVND (reference sequence). The V segment lost 3 bases and the J segment 6 bases; nucleotides outside the gene matches: 3. CDR3 length equals 15 residues. The CDR3 DNA reads as TGTGCCAGTAGTATCCTGGGACTAGCGGGAGGCGAGCAGTACTTC. Protein product: CASSILGLAGGEQYF.

V gene TRBV29-1 combines with J gene TRBJ2-3, with TRBD2 identical over 10 bases. Germline CDR1 is SQVTM and CDR2 is ANQGSEA. The junction had 3 bases not matched to a gene; V was cut back by 7 bases and J by 2 bases. The CDR3 contains 13 residues. The CDR3 nucleotides are TGCAGCGGTAGCGGGAGGATCACAGATACGCAGTATTTT. Its translation: CSGSGRITDTQYF.

The chain carries TRBV7-9 and TRBJ2-7; tentatively, D is TRBD1 or TRBD2 (5 bases each). Germline V lookup: CDR1 SEHNR, CDR2 FQNEAQ (reference sequence). With 5 bases removed from V and 6 bases from J, the gap between germline ends came to 14 bases. This CDR3 has 13 amino acids. The CDR3 bases are TGTGCCAGCAGCCTGGACGGGGCACCCGAGCAGTACTTC. Its translation: CASSLDGAPEQYF.

The V and J genes are TRBV9 and TRBJ2-2, with D unclear. Per the germline V gene, CDR1 is SGDLS and CDR2 is YYNGEE. The V end was cut by 1 base, the J end by 6 bases, with 4 bases between. The CDR3 consists of 12 residues. This CDR3 is CASSVFSGELFF. CDR3 sequence (DNA): TGTGCCAGCAGCGTATTTTCCGGGGAGCTGTTTTTT.

The chain uses TRBV21-1 and TRBJ2-7. TRBV21-1 is marked as a pseudogene. The CDR3 is made up of 14 amino acids. The CDR3 loop reads CASSKGGSFLEQYF. The CDR3, as DNA: TGTGCCAGCAGCAAAGGGGGGTCTTTCTTGGAGCAGTACTTC.

The chain has TRBV7-9 and TRBJ2-7; 9 bases are shared with TRBD2. CDR1 is SEHNR, CDR2 FQNEAQ, per germline (reference sequence). The CDR3 runs to 15 residues. V lost 3 bases and J lost 3; bases outside the gene matches: 6. The CDR3: CASSFGGRAIYEQYF. CDR3 in DNA: TGTGCCAGCAGCTTCGGCGGGAGGGCCATCTACGAGCAGTACTTC.

This sequence joins TRBV19 and TRBJ2-7; 8 bases are shared with TRBD1. Trimming cost V 0 bases and J 2 bases; bases outside gene matches: 3. The germline CDR1 and CDR2 sequences are LNHDA and SQIVND (reference sequence). The length of the CDR3 is 15 residues. In DNA form, the CDR3 reads TGTGCCAGTAGTATAGATCAACAGGGGGCCTACGAGCAGTACTTC. Protein: CASSIDQQGAYEQYF.

The V and J genes are TRBV20-1 and TRBJ1-2; 7 nucleotides match TRBD1. The CDR3 runs to 13 residues. V shed 6 bases, J shed 6 bases, and the junction held 10 bases outside the gene matches. Per germline, CDR1 DFQATT and CDR2 SNEGSKA (reference sequence). The CDR3 region has the DNA TGCAGTGCAAGTACAGGGGCTCCCGATGGCTACACCTTC. It encodes CSASTGAPDGYTF.

V and J are TRBV6-5 and TRBJ1-2, with 7 bases fitting TRBD1. This CDR3 comprises 13 residues. Trimming cost V 2 bases and J 8 bases; bases outside gene matches: 5. Per germline, CDR1 MNHEY and CDR2 SVGAGI. The CDR3 reads CASSYPDRVGYTF. In nucleotides, the CDR3 is TGTGCCAGCAGTTACCCCGACAGGGTAGGCTACACCTTC.

This rearrangement joins TRBV7-3 to TRBJ2-7, with D possibly TRBD2 on 6 matching bases. The CDR3 extends over 14 amino acids. V was cut by 5 bases and J by 4 bases, with 15 bases left in between. In germline, CDR1 is SGHTA, CDR2 FQGTGA. CDR3 amino acids: CASSPGVAAYEQYF. The CDR3 region has the DNA TGTGCCAGCAGCCCAGGTGTAGCGGCATACGAGCAGTACTTC.

V usage is TRBV25-1 and J usage is TRBJ2-2; TRBD2 matches at 7 bases. Germline CDR1 and CDR2: MGHDK and SYGVNS. The CDR3 covers 16 residues. Germline trimming cut 5 bases from V and 4 bases from J; bases unmatched to any gene: 10. The chain's CDR3 is CASSTQGPGGTGELFF. DNA of the CDR3: TGTGCCAGCAGTACCCAGGGACCGGGAGGCACCGGGGAGCTGTTTTTT.

The chain recombines TRBV7-2 with TRBJ1-2; TRBD1 aligns across 8 bases. Germline CDR1 is SGHTA and CDR2 is FQGNSA. The CDR3 extends over 12 amino acids. Trimming at V came to 8 bases and at J to 8 bases, leaving 7 bases not matched to a gene. The CDR3 protein is CASDRGTRGYTF. CDR3 sequence (DNA): TGTGCCAGCGACAGGGGAACACGAGGCTACACCTTC.

J is TRBJ1-3 and V is TRBV12-3 or TRBV12-4; D ambiguous. The V end was cut by 6 bases, the J end by 1 base, with 7 bases between. The CDR3 runs to 13 residues. The CDR3 coding sequence is TGTGCCAGCAGGTTCGCTTCTGGAAACACCATATATTTT. As protein: CASRFASGNTIYF.

The V gene is TRBV3-1 (or the pseudogene TRBV3-2), the J gene TRBJ1-3; TRBD1 is a possible D gene (6 bases). Germline CDR1 LGHDT, CDR2 YNNKEL (reference sequence). V was clipped by 3 bases and J by 0 bases, with 18 bases between them. The CDR3 sequence is 18 residues long. CDR3 in amino acids: CASSQTRPTGGSGNTIYF. The CDR3 DNA is TGTGCCAGCAGCCAGACCCGCCCGACAGGAGGCTCTGGAAACACCATATATTTT.

The J gene is TRBJ2-7, the V gene TRBV28, with TRBD1 identical over 8 bases. Germline V gene lookup returns CDR1 MDHEN and CDR2 SYDVKM. The CDR3 is 15 amino acids. V dropped 2 bases and J dropped 3; count of bases not matched to a gene: 6. The CDR3: CASSLIRDRNYEQYF. CDR3 nucleotide sequence: TGTGCCAGCAGTTTAATACGGGACAGGAACTACGAGCAGTACTTC.

The chain has TRBV6-5 and TRBJ2-2; TRBD2 aligns across 8 bases. The CDR3 length is 15 residues. Germline CDR1 is MNHEY and CDR2 is SVGAGI. The V segment lost 2 bases and the J segment 7 bases; nucleotides outside the gene matches: 6. CDR3 nucleotides: TGTGCCAGCAGTTACGGAGCGGGAGATATCGGGGAGCTGTTTTTT. This sequence encodes CASSYGAGDIGELFF.